The 6 T cell receptor beta chains listed next were all sequenced from one sample in a study of shared T cell receptors in the human thymus. Method: immunoSEQ multiplex PCR; TCRdb's copy keeps in-frame clones and lacks some. The data contain hundreds of thousands of clones, over 75% of them seen just once; the ten biggest clones take up over 0.008%. This sample was shared with a second study, whose subject was human thymus T cells.

The sequenced sample was thymocytes. These receptor sequences come from a boy under two years old with a congenital heart defect.

The chain links TRBV12-5 to TRBJ2-6; TRBD1 aligns across 8 bases. CDR3 length: 17 residues. With 1 base clipped from V and 0 bases from J, the junction kept 2 bases outside the gene matches. The germline V gene encodes CDR1 LGHNT and CDR2 FRNRAP. The CDR3 sequence is CASGLDRGISGANVLTF. The CDR3 bases are TGTGCTAGTGGTTTGGACAGGGGGATCTCTGGGGCCAACGTCCTGACTTTC.

The V gene is TRBV27, the J gene TRBJ2-3, with D possibly TRBD2 on 5 matching bases. The CDR3 totals 15 residues. V was cut by 5 bases and J by 1 base, with 13 bases left in between. CDR1 is MNHEY, CDR2 SMNVEV, per germline (reference sequence). CDR3 sequence reads: CASSPELVGTDTQYF. DNA of the CDR3: TGTGCCAGCAGTCCAGAACTAGTGGGCACAGATACGCAGTATTTT.

This rearrangement joins TRBV9 to TRBJ2-5; TRBD2 is a possible D gene (6 bases). V was trimmed by 8 bases and J by 2 bases, leaving 10 bases between them. Germline V gene data show CDR1 as SGDLS and CDR2 as YYNGEE. The CDR3 consists of 12 residues. The CDR3 spells CARGGEQETQYF. The CDR3 DNA follows: TGTGCCAGGGGGGGAGAGCAAGAGACCCAGTACTTC.

V is TRBV29-1 and J is TRBJ2-1; 14 nucleotides match TRBD2. Germline values: CDR1 SQVTM, CDR2 ANQGSEA. The CDR3 sequence is 14 residues long. Trimming cost V 6 bases and J 7 bases; bases outside gene matches: 5. The CDR3 region has the DNA TGCAGCGTGGCCGGGACTAGCGGGAGAAATGAGCAGTTCTTC. Translation: CSVAGTSGRNEQFF.

The rearrangement joins TRBV4-2 to TRBJ1-4; D not resolved. V was clipped by 4 bases and J by 8 bases, with 11 bases between them. The CDR3 is 13 amino acids. Germline CDR1 is LGHNA and CDR2 is YNFKEQ. In nucleotides, the CDR3 is TGTGCCAGCAGCCGAAAGAACGAGGAAAAACTGTTTTTT. Protein: CASSRKNEEKLFF.

The chain employs TRBV7-2 and TRBJ1-4; 7 bases agree with TRBD1. The CDR3 is made up of 16 amino acids. Germline V gene sequence: CDR1 SGHTA, CDR2 FQGNSA. Losses at the gene ends were 2 bases for V and 7 bases for J; bases not matched to a gene: 10. The CDR3 reads CASSLTRQGRGEKLFF. The CDR3 DNA reads as TGTGCCAGCAGCTTAACGAGACAGGGAAGAGGTGAAAAACTGTTTTTT.